This T cell receptor (beta chain) comes out of a study of shared clonotypes between healthy human individuals. Study overall: Ranging from 18 to 49 in age, donors were a couple of women and a few men. CD4 naive and CD4 memory each took three plates per donor, while CD8 naive took two and CD8 memory one. Points from the study as a whole: Generation probability values for non-shared clonotypes were lower than those for clonotypes shared by all four donors. Incompleteness in sorted-subset sequencing, despite large depth, was shown by rarefaction.

A word on this clone: Its target is unknown.

Produced via immunoSEQ multiplex PCR; TCRdb's table is partial and in-frame only. The sample includes about 600,000 clones, about 97% of them seen just once. The CDR3 length is 15 residues. The V gene's germline CDR1 is MDHEN and CDR2 SYDVKM. The V segment lost 4 bases and the J segment 5 bases; nucleotides outside the gene matches: 10. This chain joins TRBV28 and TRBJ2-7; 8 bases align to TRBD1. Sequencing was carried out using naive CD4+ T cells sorted from blood. The subset denotes: CD45RA+ positively selected. The sequence came from a woman aged 30 to 39 in good health. CDR3 bases: TGTGCCAGCAGTTCCACCGGACAGGGAAAGCACGAGCAGTACTTC. Translating it yields CASSSTGQGKHEQYF. Full variable domain (rest looked up from reference TRBV28 and TRBJ2-7): DVKVTQSSRYLVKRTGEKVFLECVQDMDHENMFWYRQDPGLGLRLIYFSYDVKMKEKGDIPEGYSVSREKKERFSLILESASTNQTSMYLCASSSTGQGKHEQYFGPGTRLTVT.